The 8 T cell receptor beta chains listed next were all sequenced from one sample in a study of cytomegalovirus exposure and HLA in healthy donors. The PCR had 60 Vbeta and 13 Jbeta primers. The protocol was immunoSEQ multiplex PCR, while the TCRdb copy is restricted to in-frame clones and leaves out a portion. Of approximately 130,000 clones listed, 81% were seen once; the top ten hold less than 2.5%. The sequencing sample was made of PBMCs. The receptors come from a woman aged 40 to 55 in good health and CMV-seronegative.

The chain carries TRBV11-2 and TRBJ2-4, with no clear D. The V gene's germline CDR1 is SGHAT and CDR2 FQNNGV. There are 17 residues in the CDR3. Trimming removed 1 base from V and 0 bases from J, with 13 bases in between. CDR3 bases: TGTGCCAGCAGCTTAGCTGGCTGGGCACTAGCCAAAAACATTCAGTACTTC. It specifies CASSLAGWALAKNIQYF. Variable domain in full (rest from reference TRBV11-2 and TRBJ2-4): EAGVAQSPRYKIIEKRQSVAFWCNPISGHATLYWYQQILGQGPKLLIQFQNNGVVDDSQLPKDRFSAERLKGVDSTLKIQPAKLEDSAVYLCASSLAGWALAKNIQYFGAGTRLSVL.

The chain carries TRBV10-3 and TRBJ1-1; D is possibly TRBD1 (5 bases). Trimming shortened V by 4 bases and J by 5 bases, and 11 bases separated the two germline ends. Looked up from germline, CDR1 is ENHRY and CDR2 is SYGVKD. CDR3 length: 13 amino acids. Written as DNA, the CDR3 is TGTGCCATCAGTGCGCAGGGAGGAACTGAAGCTTTCTTT. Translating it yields CAISAQGGTEAFF.

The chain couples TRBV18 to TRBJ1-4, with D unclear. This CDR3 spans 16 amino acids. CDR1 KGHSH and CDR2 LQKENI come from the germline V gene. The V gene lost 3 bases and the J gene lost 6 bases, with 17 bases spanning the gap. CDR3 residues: CASSPQREGQDEKLFF. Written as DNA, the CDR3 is TGTGCCAGCTCACCCCAAAGGGAGGGTCAGGATGAAAAACTGTTTTTT.

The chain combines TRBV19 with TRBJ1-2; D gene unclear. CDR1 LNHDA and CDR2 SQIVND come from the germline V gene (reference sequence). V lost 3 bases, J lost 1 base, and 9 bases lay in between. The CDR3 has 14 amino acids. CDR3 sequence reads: CASSIPGNNYGYTF. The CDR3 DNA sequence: TGTGCCAGTAGTATCCCGGGGAATAACTATGGCTACACCTTC.

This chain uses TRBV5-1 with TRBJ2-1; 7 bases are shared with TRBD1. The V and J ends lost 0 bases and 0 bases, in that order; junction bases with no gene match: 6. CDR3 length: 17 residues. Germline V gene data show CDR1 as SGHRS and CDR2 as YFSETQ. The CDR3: CASSLAQGVSSYNEQFF. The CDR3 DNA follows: TGCGCCAGCAGCTTGGCGCAGGGGGTGAGCTCCTACAATGAGCAGTTCTTC.

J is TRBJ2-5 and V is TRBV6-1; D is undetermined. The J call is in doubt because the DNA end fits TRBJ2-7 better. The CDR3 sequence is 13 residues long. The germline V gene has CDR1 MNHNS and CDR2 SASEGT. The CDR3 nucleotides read TGTGCCAGCAGGGGCAGAATAACCTACGAGCAGTACTTC. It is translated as CASRGRITYEQYF.

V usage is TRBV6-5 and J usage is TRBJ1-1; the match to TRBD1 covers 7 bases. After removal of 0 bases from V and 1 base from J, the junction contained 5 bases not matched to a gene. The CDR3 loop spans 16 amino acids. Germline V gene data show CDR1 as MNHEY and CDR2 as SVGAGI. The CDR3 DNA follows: TGTGCCAGCAGTTACTCTTTAGGGGGCGGGAACACTGAAGCTTTCTTT. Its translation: CASSYSLGGGNTEAFF.

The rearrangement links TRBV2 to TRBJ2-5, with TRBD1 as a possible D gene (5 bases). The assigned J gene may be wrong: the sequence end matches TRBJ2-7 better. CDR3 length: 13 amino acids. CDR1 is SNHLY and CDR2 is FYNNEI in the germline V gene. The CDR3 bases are TGTGCCAGCAGTGGCCACAGGTCCTACGAGCAGTACTTC. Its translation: CASSGHRSYEQYF.